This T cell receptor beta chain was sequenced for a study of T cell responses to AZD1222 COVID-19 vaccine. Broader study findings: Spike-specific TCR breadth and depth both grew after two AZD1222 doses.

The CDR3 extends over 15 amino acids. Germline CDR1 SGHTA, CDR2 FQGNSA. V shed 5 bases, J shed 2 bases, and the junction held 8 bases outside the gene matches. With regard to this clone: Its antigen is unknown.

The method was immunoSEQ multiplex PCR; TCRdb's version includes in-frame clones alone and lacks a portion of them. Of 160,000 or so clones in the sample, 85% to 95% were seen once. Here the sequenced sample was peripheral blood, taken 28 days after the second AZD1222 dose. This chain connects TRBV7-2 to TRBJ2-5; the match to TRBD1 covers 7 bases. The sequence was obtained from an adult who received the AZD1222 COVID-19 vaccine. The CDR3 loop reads CASSQQQGWQETQYF. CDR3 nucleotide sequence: TGTGCCAGCAGCCAACAACAGGGGTGGCAAGAGACCCAGTACTTC. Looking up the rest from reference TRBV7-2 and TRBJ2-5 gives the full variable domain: GAGVSQSPSNKVTEKGKDVELRCDPISGHTALYWYRQSLGQGLEFLIYFQGNSAPDKSGLPSDRFSAERTGGSVSTLTIQRTQQEDSAVYLCASSQQQGWQETQYFGPGTRLLVL.